This entry is about one T cell receptor (beta chain). The data stem from a study of blood T cell repertoires in COVID-19. On the study more broadly: From the United States, Italy and Spain came samples of acute and convalescent COVID-19. T cells, B-cell-depleted T cells, or PBMCs provided the cDNA or gDNA that served as material.

There are 13 residues in the CDR3. The V and J ends lost 3 bases and 1 base respectively, with 6 bases between them. Germline V gene lookup returns CDR1 SGHNT and CDR2 YYREEE (reference sequence). As processed by the authors: Reference gene primers were amplified, and this amplification served to estimate nucleated cell counts. Profiling relied on immunoSEQ multiplex PCR, and the TCRdb table lists in-frame clones only, not all of them. D and trimming come from the DNA, and the V and J calls and clone size come from that table. The sample comprises about 26,000 clones, around nine tenths of which are singletons, and just under 5% rests with the top ten.

The receptor's source is a man between 70 and 80 years old with active COVID-19. Sequenced material: peripheral blood. The chain employs TRBV5-4 and TRBJ2-3; D call uncertain. DNA for the CDR3: TGTGCCAGCAGCTCTGGAGGCACAGATACGCAGTATTTT. Its translation: CASSSGGTDTQYF.